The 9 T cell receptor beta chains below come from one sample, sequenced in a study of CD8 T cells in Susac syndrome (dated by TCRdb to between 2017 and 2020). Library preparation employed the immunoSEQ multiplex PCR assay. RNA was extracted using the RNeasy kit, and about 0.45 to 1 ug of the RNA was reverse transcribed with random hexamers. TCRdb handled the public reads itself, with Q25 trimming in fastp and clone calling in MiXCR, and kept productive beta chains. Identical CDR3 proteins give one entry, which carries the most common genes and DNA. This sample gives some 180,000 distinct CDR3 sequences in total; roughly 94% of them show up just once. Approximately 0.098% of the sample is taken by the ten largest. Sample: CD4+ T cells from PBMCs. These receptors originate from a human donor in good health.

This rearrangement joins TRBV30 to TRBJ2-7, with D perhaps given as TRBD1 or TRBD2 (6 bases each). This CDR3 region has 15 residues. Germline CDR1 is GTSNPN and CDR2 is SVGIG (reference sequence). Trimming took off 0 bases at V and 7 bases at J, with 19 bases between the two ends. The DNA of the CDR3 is TGTGCCTGGAGTGTACTGGGCAGGGGCGCGGGGGAGCAGTACTTC. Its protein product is CAWSVLGRGAGEQYF.

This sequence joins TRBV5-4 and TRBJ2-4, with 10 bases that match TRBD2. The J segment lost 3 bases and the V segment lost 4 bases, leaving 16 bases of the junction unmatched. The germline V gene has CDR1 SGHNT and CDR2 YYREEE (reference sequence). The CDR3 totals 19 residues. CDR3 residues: CASSTRLAGLPPFKNIQYF. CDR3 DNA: TGTGCCAGCAGCACCCGACTAGCGGGCCTTCCTCCCTTCAAAAACATTCAGTACTTC. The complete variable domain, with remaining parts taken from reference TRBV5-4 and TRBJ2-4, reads ETGVTQSPTHLIKTRGQQVTLRCSSQSGHNTVSWYQQALGQGPQFIFQYYREEENGRGNFPPRFSGLQFPNYSSELNVNALELDDSALYLCASSTRLAGLPPFKNIQYFGAGTRLSVL.

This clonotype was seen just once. In DNA, the CDR3 is TGCAGTGCTAGGGGACAGGGGGTGAATGAGCAGTTCTTC. Translation: CSARGQGVNEQFF. The gene calls are TRBV20-1 and TRBJ2-1; 11 bases agree with TRBD1. Trimming took 3 bases from V and 7 from J; bases not matched to a gene: 2. There are 13 residues in the CDR3. CDR1 is DFQATT, CDR2 SNEGSKA, per germline (reference sequence).

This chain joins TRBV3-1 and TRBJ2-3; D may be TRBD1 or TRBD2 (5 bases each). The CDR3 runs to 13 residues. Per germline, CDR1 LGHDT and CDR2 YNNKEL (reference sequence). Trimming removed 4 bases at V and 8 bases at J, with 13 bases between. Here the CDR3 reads CASSPGPVVTQYF. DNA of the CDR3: TGTGCCAGCAGCCCGGGACCAGTGGTTACGCAGTATTTT.

CDR3: CASTDQETQYF. CDR3 DNA: TGTGCCAGTACCGACCAAGAGACCCAGTACTTC. This chain links TRBV19 with TRBJ2-5; no firm D call. Trimming pared 7 bases from V and 0 bases from J, leaving 3 bases between. This CDR3 has 11 residues. Germline V lookup: CDR1 LNHDA, CDR2 SQIVND (reference sequence).

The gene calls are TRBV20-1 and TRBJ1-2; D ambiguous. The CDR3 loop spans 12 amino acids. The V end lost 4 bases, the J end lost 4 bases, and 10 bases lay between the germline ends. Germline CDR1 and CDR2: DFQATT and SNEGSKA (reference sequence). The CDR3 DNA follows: TGCAGTGCTACCGCCAGAGTCTATGGCTACACCTTC. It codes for CSATARVYGYTF.

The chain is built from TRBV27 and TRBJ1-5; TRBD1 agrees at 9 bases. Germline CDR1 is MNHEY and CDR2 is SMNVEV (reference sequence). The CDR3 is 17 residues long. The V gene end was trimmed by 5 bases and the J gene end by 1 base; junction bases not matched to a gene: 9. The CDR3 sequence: CASSTFYRGPSNQPQHF. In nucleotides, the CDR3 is TGTGCCAGCAGTACTTTTTACAGGGGGCCGAGCAATCAGCCCCAGCATTTT.

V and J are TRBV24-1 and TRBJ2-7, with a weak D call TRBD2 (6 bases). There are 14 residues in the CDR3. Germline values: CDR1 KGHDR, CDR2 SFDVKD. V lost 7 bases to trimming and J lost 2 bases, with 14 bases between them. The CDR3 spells CATSAGGETYEQYF. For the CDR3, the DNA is TGTGCCACCAGCGCCGGGGGAGAAACCTACGAGCAGTACTTC.

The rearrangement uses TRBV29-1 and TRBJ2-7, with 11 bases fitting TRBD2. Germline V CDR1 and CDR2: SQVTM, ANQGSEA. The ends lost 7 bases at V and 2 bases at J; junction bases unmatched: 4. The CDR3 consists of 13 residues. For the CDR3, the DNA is TGCAGCGCAGGGACTAGCGGCGCCTACGAGCAGTACTTC. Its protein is CSAGTSGAYEQYF.